These 22 T cell receptor beta chains were sequenced from one sample in a study of T-cell reconstitution after alpha-beta-depleted transplantation in children. Unique molecular identifiers featured in how the TCRbeta library was prepared. TCRdb itself ran the PCR reads through MiXCR, one entry per CDR3 protein. The table lists about 440,000 distinct CDR3 sequences, roughly 44% of them singletons. Here the sequenced sample was PBMCs, taken before TCRalphabeta/CD19-depleted stem cell transplant. These receptors were collected from a girl between 2 and 10 years old with aplastic anemia, due to receive a stem cell transplant.

On this clonotype: At one end, the junction sequence differs from germline, possibly due to a read error. This chain uses TRBV20-1 with TRBJ2-3; TRBD2 agrees at 12 bases. The CDR3 consists of 16 residues. Germline V gene data show CDR1 as DFQATT and CDR2 as SNEGSKA (reference sequence). The CDR3 sequence: CSASPLGTSGWDMQYF. DNA for the CDR3: TGCAGTGCTTCTCCCCTGGGGACTAGCGGGTGGGATATGCAGTATTTT.

V usage is TRBV20-1 and J usage is TRBJ2-1; 9 bases match TRBD2. From germline, CDR1 is DFQATT and CDR2 SNEGSKA (reference sequence). The CDR3 has 17 amino acids. With 2 bases clipped from V and 3 bases from J, the junction kept 11 bases outside the gene matches. This CDR3 is CSARLAGRSGRYNEQFF. The DNA of the CDR3 is TGCAGTGCTAGACTAGCGGGAAGATCGGGGCGCTACAATGAGCAGTTCTTC.

This clonotype was picked up one time. An end of the junction differs from the germline gene, which may be a read error. V is TRBV4-1 and J is TRBJ2-3; D possibly uses TRBD1 or TRBD2 (5 bases each). CDR1 is MGHRA and CDR2 is YSYEKL in the germline V gene. This CDR3 is 13 amino acids long. CDR3 sequence reads: CASSHVIPGPRFF. The DNA of the CDR3 is TGCGCCAGCAGCCATGTCATCCCGGGACCCCGATTTTTT.

The chain joins TRBV18 to TRBJ2-2, with TRBD2 matching 13 bases. J lost 7 bases, V lost 4 bases, and 6 bases had no gene match. The CDR3 covers 16 residues. The germline gives CDR1 KGHSH, CDR2 LQKENI. The CDR3 region has the DNA TGTGCCAGCTCACTGCGGACTAGCGGGAGTCTCGGGGAGCTGTTTTTT. Encoded protein: CASSLRTSGSLGELFF.

This clonotype was seen repeatedly, ten times or more. V is TRBV12-3 or TRBV12-4 and J is TRBJ1-2; D remains unclear. V lost 3 bases and J 2 bases, leaving 7 bases between the germline ends. The CDR3 sequence is 13 residues long. CDR3 DNA sequence: TGTGCCAGCAGTTTCAACAGAAACTATGGCTACACCTTC. This gives the protein CASSFNRNYGYTF.

This clonotype showed up just a few times. This rearrangement joins TRBV4-2 to TRBJ1-6, with D tentatively TRBD1 (5 bases). CDR3 size: 18 residues. CDR1 LGHNA and CDR2 YNFKEQ come from the germline V gene. Trimming pared 3 bases from V and 8 bases from J, leaving 23 bases between. The CDR3 region has the DNA TGTGCCAGCAGCCATGCTGAGGGGATCCAGACAAGGGATTCACCCCTCCACTTT. Translation gives CASSHAEGIQTRDSPLHF.

This clonotype was seen only a few times. This chain links TRBV19 with TRBJ2-7; a possible D gene is TRBD1 (6 bases). The CDR3 runs 16 residues. Germline V lookup: CDR1 LNHDA, CDR2 SQIVND (reference sequence). V shed 2 bases and J shed 2 bases, with 16 bases lying between them. The CDR3 reads CASSISTTGATYEQYF. Here the CDR3 DNA reads TGTGCCAGTAGTATATCAACGACAGGAGCAACCTACGAGCAGTACTTC.

This clonotype was found a few times. This chain links TRBV27 with TRBJ2-7, with D perhaps matching TRBD2 (5 bases). The V gene lost 2 bases and the J gene lost 3 bases, with 8 bases spanning the gap. The germline CDR1 and CDR2 sequences are MNHEY and SMNVEV (reference sequence). This CDR3 has 13 residues. The CDR3 here is CASSLGGDYEQYF. The DNA of the CDR3 is TGTGCCAGCAGTTTAGGAGGTGACTACGAGCAGTACTTC.

This clonotype came up a few times. V gene TRBV28 combines with J gene TRBJ1-2; the D gene is possibly TRBD1 (5 bases). This CDR3 spans 13 amino acids. The germline V and J ends were trimmed by 3 bases and 8 bases, with 13 bases remaining between them. Germline CDR1 reads MDHEN; CDR2 reads SYDVKM. The CDR3 reads CASSFPGEGGYTF. The CDR3 DNA is TGTGCCAGCAGTTTCCCGGGAGAGGGGGGCTACACCTTC.

This clonotype was found a few times. CDR3 coding DNA: TGTGCCAGCACCATACTAGCGGGAATCTCTGGGGCCAACGTCCTGACTTTC. Amino acids: CASTILAGISGANVLTF. The chain has TRBV6-1 and TRBJ2-6; 10 bases map to TRBD2. Germline CDR1 reads MNHNS; CDR2 reads SASEGT. The CDR3 spans 17 residues. J was trimmed by 0 bases and V by 7 bases; bases with no gene match: 6.

CDR3 residues: CGQRMDTEAFF. The CDR3 nucleotides read TGTGGGCAGAGAATGGACACTGAAGCTTTCTTT. V usage is TRBV30 and J usage is TRBJ1-1; D not certain. Germline assignment: CDR1 GTSNPN and CDR2 SVGIG (reference sequence). CDR3 size: 11 residues.

V gene TRBV6-1 combines with J gene TRBJ2-3; D gene uncertain. V lost 6 bases, J lost 1 base, and 11 bases lay in between. The germline V gene encodes CDR1 MNHNS and CDR2 SASEGT. The CDR3 has 14 amino acids. The CDR3 sequence is CASRSTWGTDTQYF. The CDR3 bases are TGTGCCAGCAGGAGTACGTGGGGCACAGATACGCAGTATTTT.

The V gene is TRBV10-3, the J gene TRBJ2-1; 8 bases fit TRBD2. The CDR3 runs 11 residues. Losses at the gene ends were 4 bases for V and 14 bases for J; bases not matched to a gene: 4. CDR1 is ENHRY, CDR2 SYGVKD, per germline. CDR3 coding DNA: TGTGCCATCAGTGTAGCGGGAAAGGAGTTCTTC. This encodes CAISVAGKEFF.

About this clonotype itself: One end of the junction is discordant with germline, which a read error may explain. The genes are TRBV11-2 and TRBJ2-7, with a weak D call TRBD2 (5 bases). This CDR3 has 14 amino acids. CDR1 SGHAT and CDR2 FQNNGV come from the germline V gene. The CDR3 DNA is TGTGACAGCAGCGAACGTGAGCGGATCTACGAGCAGTACTTC. Translated: CDSSERERIYEQYF.

The chain joins TRBV20-1 to TRBJ2-4, with D possibly matching TRBD2 (6 bases). Trimming took off 6 bases at V and 7 bases at J, with 16 bases between the two ends. Per germline, CDR1 DFQATT and CDR2 SNEGSKA (reference sequence). The CDR3 contains 13 residues. The CDR3 DNA reads TGCAGTGCCCGGACGGGAGTTGGGAACATTCAGTACTTC. It yields the protein CSARTGVGNIQYF.

The genes are TRBV7-6 and TRBJ1-1; D gene ambiguous. In germline, CDR1 is SGHVS, CDR2 FNYEAQ. This CDR3 has 14 amino acids. V shed 5 bases and J shed 6 bases, with 16 bases lying between them. DNA of the CDR3: TGTGCCAGCAGCCCCCAATACGGGGAAGCTGAAGCTTTCTTT. Translated: CASSPQYGEAEAFF.

A few counts support this clonotype. V and J are TRBV20-1 and TRBJ2-5; D is possibly TRBD1 (5 bases). The CDR3 has 14 amino acids. Trimming removed 0 bases at V and 3 bases at J, with 11 bases between. The germline CDR1 and CDR2 sequences are DFQATT and SNEGSKA (reference sequence). The CDR3 region is CSAREQGREETQYF. CDR3 DNA: TGCAGTGCTAGAGAGCAGGGTAGGGAAGAGACCCAGTACTTC.

V usage is TRBV20-1 and J usage is TRBJ1-6; 7 bases fit TRBD1. The CDR3 contains 14 residues. The J segment lost 9 bases and the V segment lost 3 bases, leaving 8 bases of the junction unmatched. Per germline, CDR1 DFQATT and CDR2 SNEGSKA (reference sequence). This CDR3 is CSASLRDRSSPLHF. The CDR3 nucleotides are TGCAGTGCTAGTTTGAGGGACAGAAGTTCACCCCTCCACTTT.

The CDR3 spells CASNLGGLHTDTQYF. CDR3 coding DNA: TGTGCCAGCAACCTCGGTGGACTGCACACAGATACGCAGTATTTT. The V and J genes are TRBV12-3 or TRBV12-4 and TRBJ2-3; D perhaps matches TRBD2 (5 bases). Trimming took 7 bases from V and 2 from J, leaving 16 bases between them. This CDR3 is built from 15 residues.

A few counts support this clonotype. The chain carries TRBV20-1 and TRBJ2-1; 8 bases are a match to TRBD2. CDR3 length equals 17 residues. CDR1 and CDR2 from the germline V gene are DFQATT and SNEGSKA (reference sequence). J gave up 3 bases and V 6 bases, and 16 bases lay outside the gene matches. CDR3 in amino acids: CSAEAGLDEPDYNEQFF. The DNA for the CDR3 is TGCAGTGCCGAGGCGGGACTAGACGAACCGGACTACAATGAGCAGTTCTTC.

The CDR3 protein is CASSLPPGTQETQYF. The CDR3 nucleotides are TGTGCCAGCAGCTTACCTCCAGGGACCCAAGAGACCCAGTACTTC. The V call is TRBV7-9, the J call TRBJ2-5; TRBD1 or TRBD2 may be the D gene (5 bases each). The length of the CDR3 is 15 residues. Germline V gene lookup returns CDR1 SEHNR and CDR2 FQNEAQ (reference sequence). Between the trimmed V and J ends, which lost 2 bases and 1 base, there was a span of 11 bases. Together with reference TRBV7-9 and TRBJ2-5, the CDR3 gives the full variable domain: DTGVSQNPRHKITKRGQNVTFRCDPISEHNRLYWYRQTLGQGPEFLTYFQNEAQLEKSRLLSDRFSAERPKGSFSTLEIQRTEQGDSAMYLCASSLPPGTQETQYFGPGTRLLVL.

The V and J genes are TRBV12-3 or TRBV12-4 and TRBJ2-5; 11 bases are a match to TRBD2. The CDR3 is 16 residues long. V trimming: 5 bases; J trimming: 1 base; junction bases outside the gene matches: 6. CDR3: CASSARLAGIQETQYF. The DNA for the CDR3 is TGTGCCAGCAGTGCCCGACTAGCGGGGATCCAAGAGACCCAGTACTTC.